A selection of T cell receptor beta chains follows, all from one sample in a study of radiotherapy plus CTLA-4 blockade in lung cancer. Assay: immunoSEQ multiplex PCR; the TCRdb copy retains only in-frame clones and omits some. Of approximately 52,000 clones listed, around 79% are singletons. The sample consisted of peripheral blood, taken from a patient treated with radiotherapy plus ipilimumab. The receptors stem from a human donor with non-small cell lung cancer who had a complete response to radiotherapy plus ipilimumab. Both conserved end residues are part of each CDR3. Each record gives: V gene, J gene, clone size, D gene, CDR3 protein, CDR3 DNA. A D gene is named only where the DNA matches it firmly. A clone size is listed for some rows: how often the clone was seen (once, few, many), or a class if it is expanded.

TRBV19,TRBJ1-1,few,.,CATLLGPEAFF,TGTGCCACCCTCTTGGGCCCTGAAGCTTTCTTT
TRBV5-1,TRBJ1-4,.,.,CASSTRGATNEKLFF,TGCGCCAGCAGCACTAGAGGTGCAACTAATGAAAAACTGTTTTTT
TRBV7-9,TRBJ2-2,.,TRBD2,CASSLGRGSTGELFF,TGTGCCAGCAGCTTGGGGCGCGGGAGCACCGGAGAGCTGTTTTTT
TRBV2,TRBJ2-1,few,.,CASSEVAPDEQFF,TGTGCCAGCAGTGAAGTGGCCCCCGATGAGCAGTTCTTC
TRBV6-1,TRBJ2-5,.,.,CASSEGGSAETQYF,TGTGCCAGCAGTGAGGGGGGTAGCGCGGAGACCCAGTACTTC
TRBV5-1,TRBJ2-3,.,.,CASSLPESDTQYF,TGCGCCAGCAGCTTGCCGGAGTCAGATACGCAGTATTTT
TRBV6-5,TRBJ1-1,.,.,CASSYRGGTEAFF,TGTGCCAGCAGTTACAGGGGGGGGACTGAAGCTTTCTTT
TRBV5-1,TRBJ1-4,once,TRBD1,CASSLTPDRDEKLFF,TGCGCCAGCAGCTTGACTCCCGACAGGGACGAAAAACTGTTTTTT
TRBV5-6,TRBJ1-5,.,TRBD1,CASSLTGDQPQHF,TGTGCCAGCAGCTTGACAGGGGATCAGCCCCAGCATTTT
TRBV4-1,TRBJ1-6,.,TRBD1,CASSQGTGVPPLHF,TGCGCCAGCAGCCAAGGAACAGGGGTGCCACCCCTCCACTTT
TRBV18,TRBJ1-1,.,.,CASSPGHLNTEAFF,TGTGCCAGCTCACCTGGACACCTGAACACTGAAGCTTTCTTT
TRBV6-1,TRBJ1-2,.,TRBD1,CASNRQGLGDYGYTF,TGTGCCAGCAATAGACAGGGGCTCGGCGACTATGGCTACACCTTC
TRBV19,TRBJ1-4,once,TRBD1,CASKRDRGLGNEKLFF,TGTGCCAGCAAGCGGGACAGGGGATTGGGAAATGAAAAACTGTTTTTT